This T cell receptor (beta chain) was documented in a study of T cells in Graves' hyperthyroidism and ophthalmopathy. This clonotype was counted ten times or more. Its specificity is not known. Overall study results and limits: The model anticipated ophthalmopathy a median around six months pre-onset. Appearing also in blood were most of the thyroid clonotypes expanded above 0.001.

Researchers took RNA transcripts and amplified the TCR beta CDR3 regions from them. The HTBI primer set drove a first-round RT-PCR of the TCR CDR3. TCRdb re-called the multiplex PCR reads with MiXCR, one entry per CDR3 protein. The profile shows some 510,000 distinct CDR3 sequences, around 20% of them singletons. Hyperthyroidism in the patients, aged 18 to 65, was newly diagnosed and under 2 months in duration. Sequenced input: blood. This clonotype was obtained from a man aged 18 to 30 with Graves' hyperthyroidism.

The CDR3 protein is CASTVGRDSYTEAFF. The CDR3 nucleotides read TGCGCCAGCACCGTGGGTAGGGATTCGTACACTGAAGCTTTCTTT. The chain uses TRBV5-1 and TRBJ1-1; D gene ambiguous. Germline V gene lookup returns CDR1 SGHRS and CDR2 YFSETQ. V shed 6 bases and J shed 3 bases, with 18 bases lying between them. This CDR3 contains 15 residues. Looking up the rest from reference TRBV5-1 and TRBJ1-1 gives the full variable domain: KAGVTQTPRYLIKTRGQQVTLSCSPISGHRSVSWYQQTPGQGLQFLFEYFSETQRNKGNFPGRFSGRQFSNSRSEMNVSTLELGDSALYLCASTVGRDSYTEAFFGQGTRLTVV.